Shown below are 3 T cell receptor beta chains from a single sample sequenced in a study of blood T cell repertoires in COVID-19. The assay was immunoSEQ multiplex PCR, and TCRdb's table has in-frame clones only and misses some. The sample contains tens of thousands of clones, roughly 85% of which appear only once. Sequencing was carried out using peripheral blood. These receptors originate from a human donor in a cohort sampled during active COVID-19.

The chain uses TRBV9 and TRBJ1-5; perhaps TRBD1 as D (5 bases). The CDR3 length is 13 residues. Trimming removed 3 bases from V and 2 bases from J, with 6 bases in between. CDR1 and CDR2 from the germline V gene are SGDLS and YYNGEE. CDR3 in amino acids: CASSATGNQPQHF. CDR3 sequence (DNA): TGTGCCAGCAGCGCGACAGGCAATCAGCCCCAGCATTTT.

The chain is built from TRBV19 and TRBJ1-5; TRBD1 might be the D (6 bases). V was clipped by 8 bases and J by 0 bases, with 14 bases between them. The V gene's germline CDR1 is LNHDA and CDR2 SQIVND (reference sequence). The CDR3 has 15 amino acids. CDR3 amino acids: CASHTGTTSNQPQHF. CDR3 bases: TGTGCCAGTCATACAGGGACTACTAGCAATCAGCCCCAGCATTTT.

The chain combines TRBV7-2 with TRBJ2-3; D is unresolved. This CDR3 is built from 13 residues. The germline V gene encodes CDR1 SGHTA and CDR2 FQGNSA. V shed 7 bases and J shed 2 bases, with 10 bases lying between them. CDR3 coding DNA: TGTGCCAGCACCTCTCTCCCCACAGATACGCAGTATTTT. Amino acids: CASTSLPTDTQYF.